Sequencing of this T cell receptor beta chain was carried out in a study of blood T cell repertoires in COVID-19. The V gene's germline CDR1 is LNHDA and CDR2 SQIVND (reference sequence). Trimming left V 5 bases short and J 1 base short, with 11 bases between. The CDR3 sequence is 14 residues long. In the source study's methods: Amplification from reference gene primers served as the basis for estimated nucleated cell counts. TCRdb keeps only in-frame clones here, not all; method: immunoSEQ multiplex PCR. Clone size and the V and J calls come from that table; the DNA yielded D and trimming. The table has about 87,000 clones, roughly 86% seen once; the top ten hold about 5%.

Sample: peripheral blood. This sequence originates from a man in his forties or fifties with acute or convalescent COVID-19. The V and J genes are TRBV19 and TRBJ1-2, with D possibly matching TRBD1 (5 bases). The DNA for the CDR3 is TGTGCCAGTAGTTCCCAGGGCGATAACTATGGCTACACCTTC. Protein: CASSSQGDNYGYTF.